This TCR beta chain was retrieved from a study of blood T cell repertoires in COVID-19. Study as a whole: T cells, B-cell-depleted T cells, or PBMCs supplied cDNA or gDNA.

Study processing details: Cell counts per sample came from amplifying reference gene primers. Libraries were prepared by immunoSEQ multiplex PCR; TCRdb keeps only in-frame clonotypes and omits some of them. That table is the source of V, J and clone size, and D and trimming were worked out from the DNA. The sample has 250,000 to 300,000 clones, roughly 80% seen once. Cohorts were based on clinical histories the participants reported. This CDR3 is 15 amino acids long. The trim removed 0 bases at V and 6 bases at J, leaving 6 bases unmatched. Looked up from germline, CDR1 is SGDLS and CDR2 is YYNGEE. The source of this sequence is a middle-aged man who had been exposed to COVID-19. The chain is built from TRBV9 and TRBJ1-3; 7 nucleotides align to TRBD1. The sample was PBMCs or T cells enriched from blood (not recorded which). The CDR3: CASSVEQGRTNTIYF. In DNA, the CDR3 is TGTGCCAGCAGCGTAGAACAGGGGAGAACAAACACCATATATTTT.